The 9 T cell receptor beta chains below were found in one sample sequenced in a study of blood T cell repertoires in COVID-19. Clones were read by immunoSEQ multiplex PCR, and TCRdb kept only the in-frame ones, dropping some. The table lists hundreds of thousands of clones, 70% to 90% of them singletons. The sequenced material came from peripheral blood. Source of these receptors: a woman under 30 with acute or convalescent COVID-19.

The chain is built from TRBV27 and TRBJ1-3; 8 nucleotides agree with TRBD1. The ends lost 5 bases at V and 6 bases at J; junction bases unmatched: 12. This CDR3 comprises 16 residues. CDR1 and CDR2 from the germline V gene are MNHEY and SMNVEV (reference sequence). This CDR3 is CASSRQEDRAANTIYF. The CDR3 DNA is TGTGCCAGCAGTCGTCAAGAGGACAGGGCTGCAAACACCATATATTTT.

The V and J genes are TRBV14 and TRBJ1-1; perhaps TRBD1 as D (6 bases). In germline, CDR1 is SGHDN, CDR2 FVKESK. The CDR3 contains 15 residues. The V gene lost 1 base and the J gene lost 1 base, with 10 bases spanning the gap. The CDR3 loop reads CASSQATGWNTEAFF. The CDR3 coding sequence is TGTGCCAGCAGCCAAGCGACAGGTTGGAACACTGAAGCTTTCTTT.

The CDR3 loop is CASSFRDSNLGNQPQHF. The CDR3 bases are TGTGCCAGCAGCTTCCGGGACTCAAATCTGGGCAATCAGCCCCAGCATTTT. V and J are TRBV7-2 and TRBJ1-5; a weak D match, TRBD1 (5 bases). The CDR3 has 17 residues. Germline V gene sequence: CDR1 SGHTA, CDR2 FQGNSA. The germline V and J ends were trimmed by 3 bases and 2 bases, with 17 bases remaining between them. The complete variable domain, with remaining parts taken from reference TRBV7-2 and TRBJ1-5, reads GAGVSQSPSNKVTEKGKDVELRCDPISGHTALYWYRQSLGQGLEFLIYFQGNSAPDKSGLPSDRFSAERTGGSVSTLTIQRTQQEDSAVYLCASSFRDSNLGNQPQHFGDGTRLSIL.

V usage is TRBV5-6 and J usage is TRBJ2-1, with 9 bases lining up with TRBD2. J lost 7 bases, V lost 0 bases, and 17 bases had no gene match. Germline V lookup: CDR1 SGHDT, CDR2 YYEEEE. The CDR3 sequence is 19 residues long. CDR3 coding DNA: TGTGCCAGCAGCTTGGAGGCTGCGTGGCGGGGGGGGATGAGGAATGAGCAGTTCTTC. Translation gives CASSLEAAWRGGMRNEQFF.

This sequence joins TRBV24-1 and TRBJ1-2; 8 bases agree with TRBD1. The V segment lost 5 bases and the J segment 6 bases; nucleotides outside the gene matches: 4. Germline V CDR1 and CDR2: KGHDR, SFDVKD. This CDR3 has 13 amino acids. CDR3 loop: CATSGTGRNGYTF. The CDR3 DNA reads TGTGCCACCAGTGGGACAGGGAGAAATGGCTACACCTTC.

The chain uses TRBV7-9 and TRBJ2-7, with 10 bases identical to TRBD1. Germline trimming cut 8 bases from V and 5 bases from J; bases unmatched to any gene: 12. This CDR3 contains 15 residues. The germline V gene has CDR1 SEHNR and CDR2 FQNEAQ (reference sequence). The CDR3 here is CASRRGDRGGNEQYF. Written as DNA, the CDR3 is TGTGCCAGCCGGCGGGGGGACAGGGGTGGTAACGAGCAGTACTTC.

The chain carries TRBV29-1 and TRBJ2-1; D may be TRBD1 (6 bases). The V end lost 5 bases, the J end lost 3 bases, and 14 bases lay between the germline ends. The CDR3 extends over 14 amino acids. The germline CDR1 and CDR2 sequences are SQVTM and ANQGSEA. CDR3 sequence reads: CSVPGVVSYNEQFF. The CDR3 DNA is TGCAGCGTTCCAGGGGTGGTTAGCTACAATGAGCAGTTCTTC.

V gene TRBV18 combines with J gene TRBJ2-5, with D hard to call. Between the trimmed V and J ends, which lost 5 bases and 5 bases, there was a span of 9 bases. The CDR3 has 12 amino acids. In germline, CDR1 is KGHSH, CDR2 LQKENI. CDR3 residues: CASSNQVETQYF. The CDR3 DNA is TGTGCCAGCTCAAACCAGGTTGAGACCCAGTACTTC.

The genes are TRBV7-2 and TRBJ2-1, with D possibly being TRBD1 (5 bases). Trimming took off 1 base at V and 2 bases at J, with 18 bases between the two ends. From germline, CDR1 is SGHTA and CDR2 FQGNSA. This CDR3 spans 18 amino acids. The CDR3 region is CASSLVMGQSETYNEQFF. The CDR3, as DNA: TGTGCCAGCAGCTTAGTAATGGGGCAGAGTGAAACCTACAATGAGCAGTTCTTC. The full variable domain, completed using reference TRBV7-2 and TRBJ2-1, is GAGVSQSPSNKVTEKGKDVELRCDPISGHTALYWYRQSLGQGLEFLIYFQGNSAPDKSGLPSDRFSAERTGGSVSTLTIQRTQQEDSAVYLCASSLVMGQSETYNEQFFGPGTRLTVL.